The following is a T cell receptor beta chain sequence with its context. Its target is not known. This sample is drawn from a study of cytomegalovirus exposure and HLA in healthy donors. Points from the study as a whole: The likely origin of a cluster of highly shared sequence variants was a sequencing artifact.

Both 60 Vbeta primers and 13 Jbeta primers went into the PCR. The data were produced by immunoSEQ multiplex PCR, yet TCRdb's version contains in-frame clones alone and is incomplete. The sample lists more than 95,000 clones, 77% seen once, with 13% in the top ten. This CDR3 has 13 residues. The germline V gene has CDR1 SGHNT and CDR2 YYREEE (reference sequence). V lost 4 bases and J lost 6, with 12 bases in between. The origin of this receptor is a middle-aged woman in good health and CMV-seropositive. This sequence joins TRBV5-4 and TRBJ2-3; unclear D gene. Sequenced material: PBMCs. CDR3 amino acids: CASSREVLDTQYF. CDR3 in DNA: TGTGCCAGCAGCAGAGAAGTGTTGGATACGCAGTATTTT.